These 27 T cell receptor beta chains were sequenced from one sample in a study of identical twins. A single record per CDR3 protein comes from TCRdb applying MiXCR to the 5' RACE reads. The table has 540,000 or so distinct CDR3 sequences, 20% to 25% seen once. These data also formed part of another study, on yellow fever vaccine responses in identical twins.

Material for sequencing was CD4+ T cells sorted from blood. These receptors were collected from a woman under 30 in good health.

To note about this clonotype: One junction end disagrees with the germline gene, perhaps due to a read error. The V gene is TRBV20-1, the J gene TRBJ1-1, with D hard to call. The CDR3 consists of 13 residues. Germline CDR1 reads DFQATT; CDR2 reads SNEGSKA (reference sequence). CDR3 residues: CSGRRAGNTEAFF. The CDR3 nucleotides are TGCAGTGGTAGAAGGGCGGGGAACACTGAAGCTTTCTTT.

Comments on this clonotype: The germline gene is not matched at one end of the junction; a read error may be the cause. The CDR3 sequence is CASSPRGLADYNDQFF. For the CDR3, the DNA is TGTGCCAGCTCACCCAGGGGACTAGCGGATTACAATGATCAGTTCTTC. The chain uses TRBV18 and TRBJ2-1, with 11 nucleotides matching TRBD2. The CDR3 spans 16 residues. Per germline, CDR1 KGHSH and CDR2 LQKENI.

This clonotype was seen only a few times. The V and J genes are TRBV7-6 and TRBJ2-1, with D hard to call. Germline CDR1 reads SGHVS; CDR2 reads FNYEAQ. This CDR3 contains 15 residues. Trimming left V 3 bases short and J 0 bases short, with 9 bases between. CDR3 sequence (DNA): TGTGCCAGCAGCTTGGGGTTCAGCTCCTACAATGAGCAGTTCTTC. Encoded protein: CASSLGFSSYNEQFF.

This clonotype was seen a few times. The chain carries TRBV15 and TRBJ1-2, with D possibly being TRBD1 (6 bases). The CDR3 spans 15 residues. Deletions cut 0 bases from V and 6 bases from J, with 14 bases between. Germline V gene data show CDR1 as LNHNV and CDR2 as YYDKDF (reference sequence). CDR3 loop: CATSRDRGRTDGYTF. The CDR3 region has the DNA TGTGCCACCAGCAGAGACAGGGGTCGCACTGATGGCTACACCTTC. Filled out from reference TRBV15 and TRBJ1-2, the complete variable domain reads DAMVIQNPRYQVTQFGKPVTLSCSQTLNHNVMYWYQQKSSQAPKLLFHYYDKDFNNEADTPDNFQSRRPNTSFCFLDIRSPGLGDTAMYLCATSRDRGRTDGYTFGSGTRLTVV.

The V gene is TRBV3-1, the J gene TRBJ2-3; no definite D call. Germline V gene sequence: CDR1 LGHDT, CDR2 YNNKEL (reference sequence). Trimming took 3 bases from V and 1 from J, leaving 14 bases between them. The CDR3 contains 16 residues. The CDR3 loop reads CASSHFLTDRTDTQYF. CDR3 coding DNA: TGTGCCAGCAGCCATTTTTTGACCGATCGCACAGATACGCAGTATTTT.

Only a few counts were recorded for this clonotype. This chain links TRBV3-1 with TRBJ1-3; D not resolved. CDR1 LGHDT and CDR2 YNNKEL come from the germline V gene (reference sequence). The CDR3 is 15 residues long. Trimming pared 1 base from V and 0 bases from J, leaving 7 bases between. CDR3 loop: CASSQVFRSGNTIYF. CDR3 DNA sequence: TGTGCCAGCAGCCAAGTCTTTCGCTCTGGAAACACCATATATTTT.

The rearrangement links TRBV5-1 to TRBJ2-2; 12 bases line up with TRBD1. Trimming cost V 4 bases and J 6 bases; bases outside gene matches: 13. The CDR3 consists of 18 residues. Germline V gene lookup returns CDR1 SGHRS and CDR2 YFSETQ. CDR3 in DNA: TGCGCCAGCAGCCCACGCTTCACCGGGACAGGGGGCCCCGGGGAGCTGTTTTTT. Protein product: CASSPRFTGTGGPGELFF.

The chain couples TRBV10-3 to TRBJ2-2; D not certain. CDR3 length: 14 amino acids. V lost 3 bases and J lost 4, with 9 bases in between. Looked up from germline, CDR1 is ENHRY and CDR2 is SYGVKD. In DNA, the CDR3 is TGTGCCATCAGTGAAGAACTAACCACCGGGGAGCTGTTTTTT. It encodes CAISEELTTGELFF.

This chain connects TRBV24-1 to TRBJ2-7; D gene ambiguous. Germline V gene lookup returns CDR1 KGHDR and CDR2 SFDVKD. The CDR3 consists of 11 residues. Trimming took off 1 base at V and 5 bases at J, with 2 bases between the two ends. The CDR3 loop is CATSDFDEQYF. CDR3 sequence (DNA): TGTGCCACCAGTGATTTTGACGAGCAGTACTTC.

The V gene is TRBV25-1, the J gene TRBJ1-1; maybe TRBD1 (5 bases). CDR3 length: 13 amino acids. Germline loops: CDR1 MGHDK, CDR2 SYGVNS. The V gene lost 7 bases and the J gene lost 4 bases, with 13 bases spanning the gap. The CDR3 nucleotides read TGTGCCAGCACCAAATGGGGGGGCACTGAAGCTTTCTTT. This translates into CASTKWGGTEAFF.

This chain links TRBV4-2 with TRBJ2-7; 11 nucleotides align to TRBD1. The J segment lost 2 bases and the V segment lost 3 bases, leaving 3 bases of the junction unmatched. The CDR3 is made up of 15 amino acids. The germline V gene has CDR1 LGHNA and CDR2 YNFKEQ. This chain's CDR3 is CASSHPGQGAYEQYF. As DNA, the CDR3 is TGTGCCAGCAGCCACCCGGGACAGGGGGCCTACGAGCAGTACTTC.

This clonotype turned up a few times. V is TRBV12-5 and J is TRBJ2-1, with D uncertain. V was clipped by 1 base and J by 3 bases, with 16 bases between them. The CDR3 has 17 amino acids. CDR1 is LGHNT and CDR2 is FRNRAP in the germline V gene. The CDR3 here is CASGLAPLFTYYNEQFF. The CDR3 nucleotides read TGTGCTAGTGGTTTGGCCCCTCTTTTCACCTACTACAATGAGCAGTTCTTC.

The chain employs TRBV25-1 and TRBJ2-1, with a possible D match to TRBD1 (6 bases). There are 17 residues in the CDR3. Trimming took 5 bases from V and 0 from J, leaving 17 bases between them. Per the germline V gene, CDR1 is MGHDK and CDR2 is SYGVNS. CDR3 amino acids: CASSPTGGLGSYNEQFF. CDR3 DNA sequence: TGTGCCAGCAGTCCGACAGGCGGCTTAGGCTCCTACAATGAGCAGTTCTTC. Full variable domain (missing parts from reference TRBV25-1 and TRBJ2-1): EADIYQTPRYLVIGTGKKITLECSQTMGHDKMYWYQQDPGMELHLIHYSYGVNSTEKGDLSSESTVSRIRTEHFPLTLESARPSHTSQYLCASSPTGGLGSYNEQFFGPGTRLTVL.

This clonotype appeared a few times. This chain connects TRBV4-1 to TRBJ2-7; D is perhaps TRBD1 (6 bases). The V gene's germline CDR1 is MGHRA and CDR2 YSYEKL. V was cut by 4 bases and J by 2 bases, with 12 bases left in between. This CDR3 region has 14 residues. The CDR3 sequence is CASSLRQEPYEQYF. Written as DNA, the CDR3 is TGCGCCAGCAGCCTTCGACAGGAACCCTACGAGCAGTACTTC.

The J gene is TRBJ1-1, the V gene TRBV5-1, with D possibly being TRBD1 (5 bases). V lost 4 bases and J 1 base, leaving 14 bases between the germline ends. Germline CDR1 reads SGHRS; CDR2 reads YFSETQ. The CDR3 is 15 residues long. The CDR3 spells CASSRGGAPNTEAFF. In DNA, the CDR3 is TGCGCCAGCAGCAGGGGAGGGGCCCCGAACACTGAAGCTTTCTTT.

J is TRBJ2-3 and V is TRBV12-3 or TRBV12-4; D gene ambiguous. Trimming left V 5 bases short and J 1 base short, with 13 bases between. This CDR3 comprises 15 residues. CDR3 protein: CASSLSGMGTDTQYF. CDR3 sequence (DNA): TGTGCCAGCAGTCTATCGGGTATGGGCACAGATACGCAGTATTTT.

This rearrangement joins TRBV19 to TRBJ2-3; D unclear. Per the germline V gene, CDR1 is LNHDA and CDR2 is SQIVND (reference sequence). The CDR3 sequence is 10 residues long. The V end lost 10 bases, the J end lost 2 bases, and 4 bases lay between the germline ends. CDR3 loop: CANHTDTQYF. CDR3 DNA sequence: TGTGCCAACCACACAGATACGCAGTATTTT.

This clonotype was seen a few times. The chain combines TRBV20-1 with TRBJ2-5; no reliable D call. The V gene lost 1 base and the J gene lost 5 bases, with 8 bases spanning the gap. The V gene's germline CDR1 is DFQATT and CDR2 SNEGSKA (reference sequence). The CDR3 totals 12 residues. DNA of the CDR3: TGCAGTGCTAGAGGGTACATGGAGACCCAGTACTTC. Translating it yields CSARGYMETQYF.

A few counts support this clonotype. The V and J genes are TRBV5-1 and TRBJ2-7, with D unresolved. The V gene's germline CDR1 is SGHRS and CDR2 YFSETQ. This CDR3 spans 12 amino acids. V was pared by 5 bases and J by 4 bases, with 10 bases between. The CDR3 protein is CASRDTGYEQYF. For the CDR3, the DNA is TGCGCCAGCAGAGACACTGGATACGAGCAGTACTTC.

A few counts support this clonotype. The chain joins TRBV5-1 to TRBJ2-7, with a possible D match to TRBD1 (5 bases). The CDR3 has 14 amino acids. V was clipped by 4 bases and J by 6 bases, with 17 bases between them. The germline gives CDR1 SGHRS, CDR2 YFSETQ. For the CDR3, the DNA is TGCGCCAGCAGCCAGACAGCCCAGGGCAGCGAGCAGTACTTC. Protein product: CASSQTAQGSEQYF.

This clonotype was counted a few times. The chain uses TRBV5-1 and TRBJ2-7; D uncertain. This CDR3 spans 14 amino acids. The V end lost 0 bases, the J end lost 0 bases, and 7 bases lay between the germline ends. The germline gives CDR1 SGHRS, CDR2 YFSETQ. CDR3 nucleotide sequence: TGCGCCAGCAGCTTGGTTTCAGTCTCCTACGAGCAGTACTTC. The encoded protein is CASSLVSVSYEQYF.

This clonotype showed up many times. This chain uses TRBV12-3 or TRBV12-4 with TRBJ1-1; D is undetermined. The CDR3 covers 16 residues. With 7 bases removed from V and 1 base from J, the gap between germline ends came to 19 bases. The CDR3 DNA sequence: TGTGCCAGCACCTCACTATCGACCGTGGGGAACACTGAAGCTTTCTTT. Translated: CASTSLSTVGNTEAFF.

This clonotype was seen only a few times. DNA of the CDR3: TGCAGTGCTAGGCTGGGATTCATGAACACTGAAGCTTTCTTT. As protein: CSARLGFMNTEAFF. The chain is built from TRBV20-1 and TRBJ1-1; D not certain. The CDR3 is 14 amino acids. Trimming cost V 3 bases and J 0 bases, with 11 bases left between them. CDR1 DFQATT and CDR2 SNEGSKA come from the germline V gene (reference sequence).

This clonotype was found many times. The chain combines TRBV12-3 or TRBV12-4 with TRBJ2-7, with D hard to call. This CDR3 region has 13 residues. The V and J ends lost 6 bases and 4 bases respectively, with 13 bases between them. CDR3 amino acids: CASSESGRYEQYF. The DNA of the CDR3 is TGTGCCAGCAGCGAATCCGGGCGGTACGAGCAGTACTTC.

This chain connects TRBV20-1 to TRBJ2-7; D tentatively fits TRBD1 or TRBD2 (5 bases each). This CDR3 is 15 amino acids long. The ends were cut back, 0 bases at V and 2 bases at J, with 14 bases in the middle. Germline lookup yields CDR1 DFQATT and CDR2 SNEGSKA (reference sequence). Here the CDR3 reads CSARDLTLGPYEQYF. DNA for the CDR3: TGCAGTGCTAGAGATCTTACGTTGGGACCCTACGAGCAGTACTTC.

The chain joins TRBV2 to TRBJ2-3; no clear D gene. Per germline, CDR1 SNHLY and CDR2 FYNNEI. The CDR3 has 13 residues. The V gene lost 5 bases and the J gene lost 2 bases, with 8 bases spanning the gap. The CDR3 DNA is TGTGCCAGCAGTCTCCTTTTCACAGATACGCAGTATTTT. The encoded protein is CASSLLFTDTQYF.

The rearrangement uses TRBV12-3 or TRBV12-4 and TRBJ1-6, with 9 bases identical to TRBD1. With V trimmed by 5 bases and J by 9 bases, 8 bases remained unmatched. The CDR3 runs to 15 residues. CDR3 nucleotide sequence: TGTGCCAGCAGTGACAGGGGGTCAATAGGTTCACCCCTCCACTTT. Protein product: CASSDRGSIGSPLHF.